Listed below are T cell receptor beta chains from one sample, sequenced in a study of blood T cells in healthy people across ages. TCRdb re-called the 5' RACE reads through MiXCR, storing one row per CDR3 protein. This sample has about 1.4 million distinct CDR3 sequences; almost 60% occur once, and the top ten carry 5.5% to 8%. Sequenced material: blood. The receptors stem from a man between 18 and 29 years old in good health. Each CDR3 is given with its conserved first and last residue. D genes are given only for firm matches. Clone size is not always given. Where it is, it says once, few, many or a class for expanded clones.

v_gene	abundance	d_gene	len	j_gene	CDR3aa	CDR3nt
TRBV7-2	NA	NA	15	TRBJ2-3	CASSSPDLRTDTQYF	TGTGCCAGCAGCTCCCCCGACCTCCGCACAGATACGCAGTATTTT
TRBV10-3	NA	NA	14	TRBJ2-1	CASSGTTFDDEQFF	TGTGCCAGTTCGGGGACCACATTTGACGATGAGCAGTTCTTC
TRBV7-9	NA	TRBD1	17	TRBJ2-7	CASSLAASDRGSYEQYF	TGTGCCAGCAGCTTAGCGGCAAGTGACAGGGGCAGCTACGAGCAGTACTTC
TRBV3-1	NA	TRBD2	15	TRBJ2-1	CASSLGTSGGSEQFF	TGTGCCAGCAGCCTAGGGACTAGCGGGGGCAGTGAGCAGTTCTTC
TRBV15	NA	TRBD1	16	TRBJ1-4	CATSSLPGQGGEKLFF	TGTGCCACCAGCAGTTTACCGGGACAGGGAGGTGAAAAACTGTTTTTT
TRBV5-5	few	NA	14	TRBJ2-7	CASSSTSALYEQYF	TGTGCCAGCAGCTCCACTAGTGCCCTCTACGAGCAGTACTTC
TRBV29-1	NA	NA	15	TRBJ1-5	CSVGVGPSLNQPQHF	TGCAGCGTTGGGGTGGGCCCATCATTGAATCAGCCCCAGCATTTT
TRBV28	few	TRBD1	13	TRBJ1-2	CASSLQGEGGYTF	TGTGCCAGCAGTCTACAGGGGGAAGGGGGCTACACCTTC
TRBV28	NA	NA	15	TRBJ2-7	CASSFPDMSSYEQYF	TGTGCCAGCAGTTTTCCGGACATGAGCTCCTACGAGCAGTACTTC
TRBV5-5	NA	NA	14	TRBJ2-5	CASTPGWGQETQYF	TGTGCCAGCACCCCGGGATGGGGACAAGAGACCCAGTACTTC
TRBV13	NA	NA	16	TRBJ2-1	CASSPAAGLIDNEQFF	TGTGCCAGCAGCCCCGCGGCGGGGCTAATAGACAATGAGCAGTTCTTC
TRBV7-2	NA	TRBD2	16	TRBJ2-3	CASSLDLRGGRDTQYF	TGTGCCAGCAGCTTAGATCTACGGGGGGGCAGAGATACGCAGTATTTT
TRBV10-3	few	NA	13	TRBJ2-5	CAISGSGRETQYF	TGTGCCATCAGTGGCAGCGGAAGGGAGACCCAGTACTTC
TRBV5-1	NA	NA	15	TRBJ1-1	CASSLAGTRNTKAFF	TGCGCCAGCAGCTTGGCAGGGACACGGAACACTAAAGCTTTCTTT
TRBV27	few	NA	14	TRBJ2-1	CASSFRGLENEQFF	TGTGCCAGCAGTTTTAGAGGGTTGGAGAATGAGCAGTTCTTC
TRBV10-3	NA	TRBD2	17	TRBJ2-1	CAISESGQSGGNNEQFF	TGTGCCATCAGTGAGTCAGGTCAGAGCGGGGGAAACAATGAGCAGTTCTTC
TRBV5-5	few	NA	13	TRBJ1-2	CASSPTEFDGYTF	TGTGCCAGCAGCCCGACAGAGTTCGATGGCTACACCTTC
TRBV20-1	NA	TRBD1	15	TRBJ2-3	CSAASGTGFADTQYF	TGCAGTGCCGCCTCCGGGACAGGGTTCGCAGATACGCAGTATTTT
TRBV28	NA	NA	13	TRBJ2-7	CASTIQGVGEQYF	TGTGCCAGCACTATTCAGGGTGTAGGCGAGCAGTACTTC
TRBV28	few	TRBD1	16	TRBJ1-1	CASSLWGGQGSIEAFF	TGTGCCAGCAGTTTATGGGGGGGACAGGGGAGTATAGAAGCTTTCTTT